Sequencing of this T cell receptor beta chain was carried out in a study of blood T cell repertoires in COVID-19. About the research overall: T cells, B-cell-depleted T cells, or PBMCs supplied cDNA or gDNA.

Germline V gives CDR1 KGHSH, CDR2 LQKENI. There are 17 residues in the CDR3. J gave up 0 bases and V 4 bases, and 9 bases lay outside the gene matches. As handled by the study authors: Amplifying reference gene primers gave estimates of nucleated cell counts. The data were produced by immunoSEQ multiplex PCR, yet TCRdb's version contains in-frame clones alone and is incomplete. V and J calls and clone size are copied from that table; D and trimming were computed from the DNA. The repertoire includes about 30,000 clones, approximately 85% of them detected once, and over 7% sits in the top ten. This chain uses TRBV18 with TRBJ1-1; 9 positions agree with TRBD1. The sample consisted of peripheral blood. This TCR came from a man older than 75 with active COVID-19. The CDR3: CASSRTGTGTLNTEAFF. In nucleotides, the CDR3 is TGTGCCAGCTCACGAACCGGGACAGGGACTTTGAACACTGAAGCTTTCTTT.